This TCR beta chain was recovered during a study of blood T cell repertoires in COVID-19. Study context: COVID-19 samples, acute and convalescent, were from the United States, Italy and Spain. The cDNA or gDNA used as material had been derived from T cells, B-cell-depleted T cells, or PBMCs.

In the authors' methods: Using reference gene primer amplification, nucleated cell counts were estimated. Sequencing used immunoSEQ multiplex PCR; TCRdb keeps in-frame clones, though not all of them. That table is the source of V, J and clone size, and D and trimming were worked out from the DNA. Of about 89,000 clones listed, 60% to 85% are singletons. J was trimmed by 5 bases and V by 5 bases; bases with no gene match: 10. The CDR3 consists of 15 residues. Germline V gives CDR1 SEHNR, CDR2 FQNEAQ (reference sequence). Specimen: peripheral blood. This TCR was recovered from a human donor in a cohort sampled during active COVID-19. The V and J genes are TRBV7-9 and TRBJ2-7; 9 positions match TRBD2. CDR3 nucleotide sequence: TGTGCCAGCAGCCTTGGGCTAGCGGGAAGAAACGAGCAGTACTTC. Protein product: CASSLGLAGRNEQYF.